One sample yielded the 23 T cell receptor beta chains listed below, sequenced in a study of cytomegalovirus exposure and HLA in healthy donors. The PCR contained 60 Vbeta and 13 Jbeta primers. The repertoire was sequenced with immunoSEQ multiplex PCR; TCRdb's copy has only in-frame clones and lacks some. Here the sample spans 130,000 or so clones, around 80% being singletons. Sequencing was done on a sample of PBMCs. All receptors come from a man aged 40-49 years in good health and CMV-seronegative.

The V call is TRBV7-2, the J call TRBJ2-5; 13 bases are shared with TRBD2. The ends lost 5 bases at V and 5 bases at J; junction bases unmatched: 14. The CDR3 is made up of 18 amino acids. Germline V gives CDR1 SGHTA, CDR2 FQGNSA. CDR3 nucleotides: TGTGCCAGCAGCACCCGGACTAGCGGGGGCTTTCCCAGCGAGACCCAGTACTTC. Its protein is CASSTRTSGGFPSETQYF. Looking up the rest from reference TRBV7-2 and TRBJ2-5 gives the full variable domain: GAGVSQSPSNKVTEKGKDVELRCDPISGHTALYWYRQSLGQGLEFLIYFQGNSAPDKSGLPSDRFSAERTGGSVSTLTIQRTQQEDSAVYLCASSTRTSGGFPSETQYFGPGTRLLVL.

The rearrangement joins TRBV5-6 to TRBJ2-7; maybe TRBD2 (6 bases). Between the trimmed V and J ends, which lost 0 bases and 1 base, there was a span of 8 bases. Looked up from germline, CDR1 is SGHDT and CDR2 is YYEEEE. The CDR3 extends over 14 amino acids. The CDR3 bases are TGTGCCAGCAGCTTGGGGGGGACTTCCTACGAGCAGTACTTC. This codes for CASSLGGTSYEQYF.

This chain joins TRBV7-8 and TRBJ2-7; a weak D match, TRBD2 (6 bases). CDR3 length: 15 amino acids. Germline assignment: CDR1 SGHVS and CDR2 FQNEAQ. Trimming took off 5 bases at V and 3 bases at J, with 17 bases between the two ends. In nucleotides, the CDR3 is TGTGCCAGCAGCCCTTCGGGACTCCAAAGCTACGAGCAGTACTTC. Encoded protein: CASSPSGLQSYEQYF.

CDR3 bases: TGCGCCAGCAGCTTGATCCAGGGGCAAGAGACCCAGTACTTC. As protein: CASSLIQGQETQYF. The V call is TRBV5-1, the J call TRBJ2-5; D possibly corresponds to TRBD1 (6 bases). V lost 1 base and J 2 bases, leaving 9 bases between the germline ends. Germline V gene sequence: CDR1 SGHRS, CDR2 YFSETQ. The CDR3 is made up of 14 amino acids.

The rearrangement joins TRBV6-6 to TRBJ2-3; possibly TRBD2 for D (5 bases). Germline V gene sequence: CDR1 MNHNY, CDR2 SVGAGI (reference sequence). CDR3 length: 12 residues. Between the trimmed V and J ends, which lost 7 bases and 9 bases, there was a span of 14 bases. In nucleotides, the CDR3 is TGTGCCAGCACCCCGGGAATCCAAACGCAGTATTTT. Translation: CASTPGIQTQYF.

The J gene is TRBJ2-7, the V gene TRBV19; TRBD1 might be the D (6 bases). Germline lookup yields CDR1 LNHDA and CDR2 SQIVND (reference sequence). The CDR3 sequence is 14 residues long. V was clipped by 6 bases and J by 0 bases, with 12 bases between them. This chain's CDR3 is CASRGTDSSYEQYF. The CDR3 region has the DNA TGTGCCAGTAGAGGAACGGACAGCTCCTACGAGCAGTACTTC.

This chain uses TRBV6-5 with TRBJ2-7, with D tentatively TRBD1 (6 bases). The CDR3 contains 12 residues. Deletions cut 5 bases from V and 1 base from J, with 6 bases between. Looked up from germline, CDR1 is MNHEY and CDR2 is SVGAGI. The CDR3, as DNA: TGTGCCAGCAGTGGGACATCCTACGAGCAGTACTTC. As protein: CASSGTSYEQYF.

The chain recombines TRBV6-5 with TRBJ1-2; tentatively, D is TRBD1 (6 bases). The germline V gene has CDR1 MNHEY and CDR2 SVGAGI. The CDR3 is 14 amino acids. The germline V and J ends were trimmed by 6 bases and 4 bases, with 15 bases remaining between them. Here the CDR3 reads CASRETGRGYGYTF. In nucleotides, the CDR3 is TGTGCCAGCAGAGAGACAGGTCGGGGCTATGGCTACACCTTC.

The rearrangement joins TRBV19 to TRBJ1-5; D is possibly TRBD1 (6 bases). The CDR3 runs 16 residues. V lost 4 bases and J lost 4, with 17 bases in between. Germline CDR1 LNHDA, CDR2 SQIVND (reference sequence). CDR3 bases: TGTGCCAGTAGTACCTGGACAGTAAACGCAAATCAGCCCCAGCATTTT. Its translation is CASSTWTVNANQPQHF.

Concerning this clone itself: Distinct nucleotide sequences in the sample also encode this CDR3. This rearrangement joins TRBV2 to TRBJ2-5, with TRBD2 as a possible D gene (6 bases). Germline V CDR1 and CDR2: SNHLY, FYNNEI. V lost 7 bases to trimming and J lost 4 bases, with 19 bases between them. CDR3 length equals 15 residues. DNA of the CDR3: TGTGCCAGCACGATGGGGGGAGCGTCCCGAGAGACCCAGTACTTC. As protein: CASTMGGASRETQYF.

The CDR3 bases are TGTGCCAGCAGTTTTCAACAGGGAGATAACTATGGCTACACCTTC. Amino acid sequence: CASSFQQGDNYGYTF. The V and J genes are TRBV2 and TRBJ1-2; perhaps TRBD1 as D (6 bases). V lost 5 bases, J lost 1 base, and 14 bases lay in between. Per germline, CDR1 SNHLY and CDR2 FYNNEI. CDR3 size: 15 residues. Combining the CDR3 with reference TRBV2 and TRBJ1-2 gives the whole variable domain EPEVTQTPSHQVTQMGQEVILRCVPISNHLYFYWYRQILGQKVEFLVSFYNNEISEKSEIFDDQFSVERPDGSNFTLKIRSTKLEDSAMYFCASSFQQGDNYGYTFGSGTRLTVV.

The chain carries TRBV19 and TRBJ1-2; D gene ambiguous. CDR1 is LNHDA and CDR2 is SQIVND in the germline V gene (reference sequence). V gave up 5 bases and J gave up 0 bases, with 13 bases separating them. The CDR3 has 15 amino acids. The CDR3 coding sequence is TGTGCCAGTAGTTATTTACGGGAAACTAACTATGGCTACACCTTC. Amino acids: CASSYLRETNYGYTF.

The chain links TRBV7-2 to TRBJ2-7; 9 bases align to TRBD1. The J segment lost 5 bases and the V segment lost 2 bases, leaving 10 bases of the junction unmatched. This CDR3 comprises 16 residues. Germline-derived CDR1 and CDR2 are SGHTA and FQGNSA. The CDR3 region has the DNA TGTGCCAGCAGCTTAATGGCGGGACAGGGTGCCGACGAGCAGTACTTC. Its protein is CASSLMAGQGADEQYF.

This clone showed up just a few times. The V call is TRBV6-1, the J call TRBJ1-2; 8 nucleotides agree with TRBD1. Germline CDR1 MNHNS, CDR2 SASEGT. There are 15 residues in the CDR3. J gave up 4 bases and V 4 bases, and 8 bases lay outside the gene matches. CDR3 amino acids: CASSVRSGGGYGYTF. The CDR3 bases are TGTGCCAGCAGTGTTAGGTCAGGGGGCGGCTATGGCTACACCTTC.

V gene TRBV10-2 combines with J gene TRBJ2-7; 9 nucleotides match TRBD1. The germline gives CDR1 WSHSY, CDR2 SAAADI. The ends lost 4 bases at V and 4 bases at J; junction bases unmatched: 11. CDR3 length: 16 residues. CDR3 nucleotides: TGCGCCAGCAGTGTGCCCCAGACAGGGGGTTCTTACGAGCAGTACTTC. Protein product: CASSVPQTGGSYEQYF.

The chain is built from TRBV25-1 and TRBJ1-1; TRBD1 agrees at 10 bases. Germline lookup yields CDR1 MGHDK and CDR2 SYGVNS. The CDR3 spans 18 residues. The junction had 16 bases not matched to a gene; V was cut back by 8 bases and J by 1 base. The chain's CDR3 is CASAPFPGTGAGNTEAFF. CDR3 nucleotide sequence: TGTGCCAGCGCACCGTTTCCGGGGACAGGGGCTGGGAACACTGAAGCTTTCTTT.

This sequence joins TRBV9 and TRBJ1-1; possibly TRBD1 for D (5 bases). V was clipped by 0 bases and J by 1 base, with 16 bases between them. CDR1 is SGDLS and CDR2 is YYNGEE in the germline V gene. The CDR3 has 17 amino acids. Here the CDR3 DNA reads TGTGCCAGCAGCGTAGGCAGGGAGGTCGGTTGGAACACTGAAGCTTTCTTT. Amino acid sequence: CASSVGREVGWNTEAFF.

This clone occurred a few times. The chain couples TRBV6-5 to TRBJ1-1; D is uncertain. The CDR3 totals 11 residues. In germline, CDR1 is MNHEY, CDR2 SVGAGI. The V and J ends lost 2 bases and 10 bases respectively, with 8 bases between them. CDR3 protein: CASSYPPTAFF. In DNA form, the CDR3 reads TGTGCCAGCAGTTACCCCCCTACAGCTTTCTTT.

The chain joins TRBV6-5 to TRBJ1-1, with D unresolved. Germline CDR1 and CDR2: MNHEY and SVGAGI. The ends were cut back, 2 bases at V and 7 bases at J, with 20 bases in the middle. CDR3 length equals 16 residues. The CDR3 loop reads CASSYAKRSVGGEAFF. CDR3 DNA sequence: TGTGCCAGCAGTTACGCTAAACGGTCGGTCGGTGGTGAAGCTTTCTTT.

This clone was detected only a few times. The chain recombines TRBV28 with TRBJ2-5; D is uncertain. The ends were cut back, 5 bases at V and 5 bases at J, with 6 bases in the middle. The CDR3 length is 11 residues. Germline assignment: CDR1 MDHEN and CDR2 SYDVKM. The CDR3 nucleotides read TGTGCCAGCAGTCTGAGGGAGACCCAGTACTTC. It translates to CASSLRETQYF.

V gene TRBV10-1 combines with J gene TRBJ2-1, with 13 bases fitting TRBD2. The CDR3 length is 19 residues. Germline CDR1 reads WNHNN; CDR2 reads SYGVQD (reference sequence). V lost 10 bases, J lost 0 bases, and 15 bases stayed unmatched. The CDR3 DNA reads TGCGCCACCCCCCCGGGACTAGCGGGATCAGGTGGCTCCTACAATGAGCAGTTCTTC. This sequence encodes CATPPGLAGSGGSYNEQFF.

The rearrangement uses TRBV9 and TRBJ2-1; TRBD2 agrees at 7 bases. Per the germline V gene, CDR1 is SGDLS and CDR2 is YYNGEE. This CDR3 contains 15 residues. With 3 bases clipped from V and 4 bases from J, the junction kept 7 bases outside the gene matches. CDR3 sequence (DNA): TGTGCCAGCAGCGCCCGGGACTATCTTTACAATGAGCAGTTCTTC. Protein product: CASSARDYLYNEQFF.

As for this clone: Other DNA sequences in this specimen translate into the identical CDR3. V gene TRBV9 combines with J gene TRBJ2-3, with D possibly TRBD2 on 5 matching bases. The CDR3 is made up of 15 amino acids. Germline V lookup: CDR1 SGDLS, CDR2 YYNGEE. V was trimmed by 0 bases and J by 2 bases, leaving 10 bases between them. The CDR3 DNA sequence: TGTGCCAGCAGCGTAGTGGGAGTAACCACAGATACGCAGTATTTT. It yields the protein CASSVVGVTTDTQYF.